Sequencing of this T cell receptor beta chain was carried out in a study of OX40 agonist ivuxolimab in advanced cancers. About the investigation overall: Ivuxolimab was an agonistic, fully human IgG2 monoclonal antibody directed against OX40 (CD134), a costimulatory receptor. Intravenous ivuxolimab was administered to patients every 2 weeks at six dose levels: 0.01, 0.1, 0.3, 1.5, 3 and 10 mg/kg. Of the roughly 54 dose-escalation patients, hepatocellular carcinoma was present in approximately 20, melanoma in roughly 15, renal cell carcinoma in 9 and head and neck cancer in 9. In the dose-escalation cohort, 82.7% of patients were male, and the mean age was around 60 years, with a range of 23 to 79. Prior anti-PD-1, anti-PD-L1 or anti-CTLA-4 therapy was permitted, and checkpoint inhibitors had been received by less than 45% of dose-escalation patients. Partial responses occurred in three dose-escalation patients, of whom one had hepatocellular carcinoma and two had cutaneous melanoma. The point of sequencing TCRbeta in the periphery was to test whether ivuxolimab changed TCR sequence diversity and drove clonal T-cell expansion. The monotherapy dose-escalation portion (N ≈ 52 patients) of the phase I ivuxolimab trial is reported in the paper. What the work shows at the level of the full study, not this receptor alone: The antigen specificity of the clonally expanded peripheral T cells was not determined. Clonal expansion of both CD4+ and CD8+ blood T cells was observed from baseline to week 6 at doses 0.1 to 3.0 mg/kg. Low levels of normalized T-cell clonal expansion were also seen in some nonresponding patients. After ivuxolimab, expanded clones were on average more numerous among CD8+ T cells than among CD4+ T cells. Partial responders in the 0.1-3.0 mg/kg groups had among the lowest normalized peripheral clonal expansion, especially among CD8+ T cells.

Between the V and J ends, shortened by 2 bases and 0 bases respectively, the junction contains 8 bases. Looking up the germline V gene yields CDR1 SNHLY and CDR2 FYNNEI. The CDR3 measures 15 amino acids from cysteine to phenylalanine. Of all the DNA, just the CDR3 is kept, 45 bases in frame from base 1. Comments on this clone: Its antigen is still unknown. No base qualities exist here, and no much larger clone lies one base off it.

To sequence the TCRbeta CDR3 region, genomic DNA was isolated from the sorted cells. The immunoSEQ Assay was used to sequence the TCRbeta CDR3 regions. TCRdb limited this immuneACCESS table to in-frame rearrangements with V and J called. A share of clones is missing; checked studies link under half to unresolved V genes, and the rest is unexplained. In this sample the table shows approximately 45,000 clones, 65% to 90% of which occur a single time. Roughly 2.2% of the sample belongs to the ten largest clones. The trial excluded patients who had a history of autoimmune disease or who were on systemic immunosuppression. Peripheral blood for TCR sequencing was drawn from every dose cohort at baseline, at cycle 4 day 1 and at cycle 7 day 1. Samples were obtained from an open-label, multicenter, first-in-human phase I dose-escalation trial of ivuxolimab. Adults with locally advanced or metastatic head and neck squamous cell, hepatocellular, melanoma or renal cell carcinoma were enrolled in the trial. Before TCR sequencing, CD4+ T cells and CD8+ T cells were sorted from peripheral blood as separate populations.

Rearrangement joined TRBV2 to TRBJ1-3; possibly the D gene is TRBD1, per 5 matching bases. Sequences were derived from CD4+ or CD8+ T cells sorted from blood, sampled in a trial of the OX40 agonist ivuxolimab. This receptor was identified in an adult with an advanced solid tumor such as melanoma, head and neck, liver or kidney cancer. The CDR3 here reads CASSEQGFSGNTIYF. The nucleotides are TGTGCCAGCAGTGAACAGGGCTTCTCTGGAAACACCATATATTTT.